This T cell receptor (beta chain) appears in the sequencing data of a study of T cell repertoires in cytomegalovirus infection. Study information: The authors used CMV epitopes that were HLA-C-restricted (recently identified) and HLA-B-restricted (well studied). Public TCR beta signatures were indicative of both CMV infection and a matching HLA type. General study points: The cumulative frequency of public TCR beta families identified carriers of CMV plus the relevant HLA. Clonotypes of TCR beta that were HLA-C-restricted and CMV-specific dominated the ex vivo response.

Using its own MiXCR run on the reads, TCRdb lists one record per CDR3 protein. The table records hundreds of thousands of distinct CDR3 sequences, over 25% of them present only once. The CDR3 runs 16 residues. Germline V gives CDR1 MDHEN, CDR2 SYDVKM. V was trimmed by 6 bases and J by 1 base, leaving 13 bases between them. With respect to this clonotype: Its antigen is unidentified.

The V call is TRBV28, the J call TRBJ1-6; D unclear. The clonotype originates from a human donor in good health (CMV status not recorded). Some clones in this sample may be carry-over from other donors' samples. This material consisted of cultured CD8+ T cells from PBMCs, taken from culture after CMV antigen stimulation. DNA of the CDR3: TGTGCCAGCAGCCTGCTAAGGACGTCCTATAATTCACCCCTCCACTTT. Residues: CASSLLRTSYNSPLHF.